This entry features one T cell receptor beta chain sequence. The antigen is not known. The same CDR3 also results from other DNA sequences found in this sample. The PCR ran on 60 Vbeta and 13 Jbeta primers. Using immunoSEQ multiplex PCR, the repertoire was profiled, and TCRdb retains in-frame clones only, with some absent. Of 130,000 or so clones in the sample, roughly 79% were seen once. The sample originates from a study of cytomegalovirus exposure and HLA in healthy donors. Study summary: Early on, a data release was issued that held 80 million or so unique TCRs from HLA-typed donors. The study, taken as a whole, reports: Researchers reported from a later analysis that most CMV-associated TCR beta chains appeared HLA-restricted.

Trimming shortened V by 0 bases and J by 1 base, and 7 bases separated the two germline ends. Looked up from germline, CDR1 is SGHRS and CDR2 is YFSETQ. CDR3 length: 14 amino acids. The sequence derives from a woman in her forties in good health and CMV-seronegative. Material: PBMCs. The J gene is TRBJ1-1, the V gene TRBV5-1; D not resolved. The CDR3 DNA is TGCGCCAGCAGCTTGGAAGGAGGGAACACTGAAGCTTTCTTT. It is translated as CASSLEGGNTEAFF.